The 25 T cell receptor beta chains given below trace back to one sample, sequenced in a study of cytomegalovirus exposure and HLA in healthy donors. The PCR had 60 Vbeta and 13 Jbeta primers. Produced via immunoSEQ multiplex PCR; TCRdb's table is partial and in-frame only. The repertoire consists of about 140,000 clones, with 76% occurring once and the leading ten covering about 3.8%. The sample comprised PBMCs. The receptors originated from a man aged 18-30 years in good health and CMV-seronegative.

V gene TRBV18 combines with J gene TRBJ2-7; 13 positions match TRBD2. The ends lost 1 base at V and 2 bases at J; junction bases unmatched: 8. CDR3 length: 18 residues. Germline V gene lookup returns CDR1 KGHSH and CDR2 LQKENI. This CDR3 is CASSPLPWTSGGTYEQYF. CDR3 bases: TGTGCCAGCTCACCACTACCGTGGACTAGCGGGGGAACCTACGAGCAGTACTTC.

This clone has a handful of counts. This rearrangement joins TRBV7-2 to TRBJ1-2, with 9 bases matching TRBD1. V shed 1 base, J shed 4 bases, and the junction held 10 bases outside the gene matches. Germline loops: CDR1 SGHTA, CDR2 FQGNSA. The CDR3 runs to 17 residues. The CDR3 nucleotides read TGTGCCAGCAGCTTAGTTCGAGGGACAGGGCTAGGCTATGGCTACACCTTC. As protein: CASSLVRGTGLGYGYTF.

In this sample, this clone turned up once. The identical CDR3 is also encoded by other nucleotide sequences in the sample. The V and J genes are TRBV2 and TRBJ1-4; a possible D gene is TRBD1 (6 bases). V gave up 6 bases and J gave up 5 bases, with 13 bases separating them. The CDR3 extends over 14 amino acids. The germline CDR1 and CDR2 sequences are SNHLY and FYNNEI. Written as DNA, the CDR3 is TGTGCCAGCAGGCCGGGACAACTAAATGAAAAACTGTTTTTT. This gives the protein CASRPGQLNEKLFF. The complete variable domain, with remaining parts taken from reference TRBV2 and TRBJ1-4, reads EPEVTQTPSHQVTQMGQEVILRCVPISNHLYFYWYRQILGQKVEFLVSFYNNEISEKSEIFDDQFSVERPDGSNFTLKIRSTKLEDSAMYFCASRPGQLNEKLFFGSGTQLSVL.

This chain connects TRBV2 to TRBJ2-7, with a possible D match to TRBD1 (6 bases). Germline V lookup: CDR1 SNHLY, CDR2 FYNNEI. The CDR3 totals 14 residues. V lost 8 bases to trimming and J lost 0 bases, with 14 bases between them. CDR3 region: CASARTVSSYEQYF. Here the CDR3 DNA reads TGTGCCAGCGCTAGGACAGTAAGCTCCTACGAGCAGTACTTC.

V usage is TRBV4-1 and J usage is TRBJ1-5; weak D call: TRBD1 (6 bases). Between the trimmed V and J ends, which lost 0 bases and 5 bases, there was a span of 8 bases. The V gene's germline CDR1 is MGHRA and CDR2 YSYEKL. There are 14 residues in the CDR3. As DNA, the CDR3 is TGCGCCAGCAGCCAAGAACAGGGACATCAGCCCCAGCATTTT. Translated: CASSQEQGHQPQHF.

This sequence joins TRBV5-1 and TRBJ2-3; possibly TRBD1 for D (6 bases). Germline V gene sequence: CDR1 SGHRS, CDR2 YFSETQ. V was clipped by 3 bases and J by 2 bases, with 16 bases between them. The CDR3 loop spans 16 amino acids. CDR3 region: CASSSPTGLNTDTQYF. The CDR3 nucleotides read TGCGCCAGCAGCTCCCCGACAGGACTCAACACAGATACGCAGTATTTT.

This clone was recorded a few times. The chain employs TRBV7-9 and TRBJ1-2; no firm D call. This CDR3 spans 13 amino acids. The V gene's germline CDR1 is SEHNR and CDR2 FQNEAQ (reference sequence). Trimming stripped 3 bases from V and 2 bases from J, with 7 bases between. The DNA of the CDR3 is TGTGCCAGCAGCTTTCAGATCAACTATGGCTACACCTTC. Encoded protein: CASSFQINYGYTF.

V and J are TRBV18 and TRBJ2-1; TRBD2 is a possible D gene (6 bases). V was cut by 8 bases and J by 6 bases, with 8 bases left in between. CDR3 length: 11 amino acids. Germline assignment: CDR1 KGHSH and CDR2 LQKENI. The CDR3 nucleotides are TGTGCCAGCGCGACTAGCAATGAGCAGTTCTTC. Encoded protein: CASATSNEQFF.

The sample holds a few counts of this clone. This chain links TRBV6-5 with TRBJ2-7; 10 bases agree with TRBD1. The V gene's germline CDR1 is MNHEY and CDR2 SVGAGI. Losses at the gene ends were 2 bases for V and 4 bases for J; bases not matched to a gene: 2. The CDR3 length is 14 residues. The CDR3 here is CASSYRDRGYEQYF. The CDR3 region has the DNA TGTGCCAGCAGTTACCGGGACAGGGGTTACGAGCAGTACTTC.

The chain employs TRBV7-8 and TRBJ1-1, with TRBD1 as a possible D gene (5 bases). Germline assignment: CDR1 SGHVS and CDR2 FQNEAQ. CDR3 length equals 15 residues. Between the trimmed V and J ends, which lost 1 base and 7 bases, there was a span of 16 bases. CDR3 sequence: CASSLVVGAQGEAFF. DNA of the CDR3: TGTGCCAGCAGCTTAGTAGTAGGGGCGCAAGGTGAAGCTTTCTTT.

Here the CDR3 DNA reads TGTGCCAGCAGCTTATATAGCGCGGCCGGGACCCAGTACTTC. Translating it yields CASSLYSAAGTQYF. V usage is TRBV11-2 and J usage is TRBJ2-5, with D tentatively TRBD2 (5 bases). CDR1 and CDR2 from the germline V gene are SGHAT and FQNNGV. Trimming pared 2 bases from V and 7 bases from J, leaving 14 bases between. CDR3 length: 14 residues.

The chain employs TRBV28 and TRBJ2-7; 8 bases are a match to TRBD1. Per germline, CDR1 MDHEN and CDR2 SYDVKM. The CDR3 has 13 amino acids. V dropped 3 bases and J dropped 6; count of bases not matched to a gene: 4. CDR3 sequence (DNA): TGTGCCAGCAGTTTCAGGGGGCGACGCGAGCAGTACTTC. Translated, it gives CASSFRGRREQYF.

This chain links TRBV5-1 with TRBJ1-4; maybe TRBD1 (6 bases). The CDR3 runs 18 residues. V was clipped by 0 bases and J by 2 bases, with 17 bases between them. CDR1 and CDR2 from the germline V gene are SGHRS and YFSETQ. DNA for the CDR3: TGCGCCAGCAGCTTGGTTTCCAGGGGCCCTGCGACTAATGAAAAACTGTTTTTT. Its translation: CASSLVSRGPATNEKLFF.

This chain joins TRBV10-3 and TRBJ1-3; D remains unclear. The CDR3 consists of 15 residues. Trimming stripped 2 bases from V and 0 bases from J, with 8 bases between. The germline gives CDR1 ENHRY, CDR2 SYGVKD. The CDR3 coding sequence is TGTGCCATCAGTGAGAGACGGAGCTCTGGAAACACCATATATTTT. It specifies CAISERRSSGNTIYF.

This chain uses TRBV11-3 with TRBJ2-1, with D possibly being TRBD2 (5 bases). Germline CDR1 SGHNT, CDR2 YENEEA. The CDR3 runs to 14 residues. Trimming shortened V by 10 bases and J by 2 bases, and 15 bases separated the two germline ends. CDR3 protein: CATRGPGTYNEQFF. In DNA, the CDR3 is TGTGCCACCCGAGGCCCGGGGACCTACAATGAGCAGTTCTTC.

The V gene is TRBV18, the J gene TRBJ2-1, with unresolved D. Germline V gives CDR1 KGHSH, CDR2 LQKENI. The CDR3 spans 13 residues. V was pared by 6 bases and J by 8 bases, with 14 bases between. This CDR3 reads CASSLGPADEQFF. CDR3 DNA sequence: TGTGCCAGCTCTCTCGGCCCCGCGGATGAGCAGTTCTTC.

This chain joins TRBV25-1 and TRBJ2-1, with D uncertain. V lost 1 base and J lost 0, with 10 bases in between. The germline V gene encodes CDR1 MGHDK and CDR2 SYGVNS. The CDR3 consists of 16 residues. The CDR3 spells CASSESELLSYNEQFF. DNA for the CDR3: TGTGCCAGCAGTGAATCCGAGCTACTCTCCTACAATGAGCAGTTCTTC.

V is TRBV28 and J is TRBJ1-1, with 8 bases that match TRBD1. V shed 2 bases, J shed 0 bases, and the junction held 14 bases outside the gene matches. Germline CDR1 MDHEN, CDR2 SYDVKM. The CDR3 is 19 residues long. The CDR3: CASSLLSVAQGEVNTEAFF. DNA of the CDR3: TGTGCCAGCAGTTTACTGTCTGTTGCACAGGGGGAAGTGAACACTGAAGCTTTCTTT.

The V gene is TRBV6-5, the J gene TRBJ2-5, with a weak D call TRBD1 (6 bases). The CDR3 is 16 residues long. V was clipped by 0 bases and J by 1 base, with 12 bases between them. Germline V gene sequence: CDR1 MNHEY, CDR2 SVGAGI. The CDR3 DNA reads TGTGCCAGCAGTTACTCACGCCAGGGGATCCAAGAGACCCAGTACTTC. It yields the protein CASSYSRQGIQETQYF.

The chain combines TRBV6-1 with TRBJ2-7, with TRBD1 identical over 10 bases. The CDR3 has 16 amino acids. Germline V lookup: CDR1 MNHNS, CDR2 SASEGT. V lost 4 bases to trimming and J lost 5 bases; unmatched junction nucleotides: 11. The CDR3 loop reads CASSVGPRDRGDEQYF. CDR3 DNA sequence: TGTGCCAGCAGTGTTGGGCCTCGGGACAGGGGTGACGAGCAGTACTTC.

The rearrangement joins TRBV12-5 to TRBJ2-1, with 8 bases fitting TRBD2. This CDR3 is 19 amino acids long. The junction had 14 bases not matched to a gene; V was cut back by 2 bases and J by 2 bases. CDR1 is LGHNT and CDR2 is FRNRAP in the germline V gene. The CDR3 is CASGLLGVLGGAAYNEQFF. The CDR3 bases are TGTGCTAGTGGTTTGTTAGGGGTTCTCGGGGGGGCCGCCTACAATGAGCAGTTCTTC.

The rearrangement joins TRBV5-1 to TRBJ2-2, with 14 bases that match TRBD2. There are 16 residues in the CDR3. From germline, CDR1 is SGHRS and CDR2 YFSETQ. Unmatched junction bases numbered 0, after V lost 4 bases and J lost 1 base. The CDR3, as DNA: TGCGCCAGCAGCGGGACTAGCGGGAGGAACACCGGGGAGCTGTTTTTT. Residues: CASSGTSGRNTGELFF.

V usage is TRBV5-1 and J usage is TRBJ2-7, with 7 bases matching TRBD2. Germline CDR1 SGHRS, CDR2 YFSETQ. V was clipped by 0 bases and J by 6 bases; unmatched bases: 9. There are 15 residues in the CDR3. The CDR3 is CASSLDGTTYSEQYF. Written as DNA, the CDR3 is TGCGCCAGCAGCTTGGATGGGACTACCTACTCCGAGCAGTACTTC.

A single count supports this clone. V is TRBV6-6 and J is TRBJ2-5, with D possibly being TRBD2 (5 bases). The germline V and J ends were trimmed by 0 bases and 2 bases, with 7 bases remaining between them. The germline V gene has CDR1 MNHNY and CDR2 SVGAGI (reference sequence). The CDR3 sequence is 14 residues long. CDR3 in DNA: TGTGCCAGCAGTTACTCCGAGGGACAAGAGACCCAGTACTTC. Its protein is CASSYSEGQETQYF.

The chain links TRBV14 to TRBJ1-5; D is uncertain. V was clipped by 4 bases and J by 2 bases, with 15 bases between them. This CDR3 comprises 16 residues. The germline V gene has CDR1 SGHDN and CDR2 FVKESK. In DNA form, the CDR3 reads TGTGCCAGCAGCCCCCCCCATTTCGGGGGCAATCAGCCCCAGCATTTT. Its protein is CASSPPHFGGNQPQHF.